Below, one T cell receptor (beta chain) is given with its context. The antigen this receptor binds is unknown. No much larger clonotype is one base removed from it; base qualities were not supplied. Repertoires were sampled repeatedly over the course of chemoradiotherapy, so clonal expansion could be followed in the tumor microenvironment. The entry originates in a study of chemoradiotherapy in HPV16-positive cancers (dated by TCRdb to between 2021 and 2024). For context, the study as a whole: Functional T-cell assays on cells from two HPV16-positive patients defined candidate HPV-specific T-cell clones and common TCR motifs. The study asked whether T-cell immunity to the HPV oncoproteins E6 and E7 changes during chemoradiotherapy and whether this immunity affects survival. The candidate HPV-specific TCRs and motifs were subsequently tracked in TCR repertoires obtained from roughly 90 patients with HPV-related cancers. What the authors observed across the whole study: The functional definition of HPV-specific T cells came from only a couple of HPV16-positive patients, and the survival association was reported for HPV16-positive patients. Expansion of candidate HPV-specific clones and E7-related TCR motifs was observed in the tumor microenvironment during treatment, whereas no such expansion was observed for non-HPV-specific T cells. In HPV16-positive patients, expansion of HPV-responsive T cells during chemoradiotherapy was found to be associated with improved recurrence-free survival.

Trimming removed 1 base from V and 0 bases from J, leaving 14 bases between the germline ends. Counted from cysteine to phenylalanine, this CDR3 has 18 amino acids. The sequence is cut down to CDR3 DNA, 54 bases in frame from base 1. CDR1 SGHKS and CDR2 YYEKEE are derived from the germline V gene (reference sequence). The method was the immunoSEQ multiplex PCR assay. Held by TCRdb, this immuneACCESS table contains in-frame sequences only and omits some clones. Under half of the omission traces to an unresolved V gene where checked; the cause of the rest is unknown. Here the sample has more than 12,000 clones; about nine tenths occur a single time. The ten largest clones represent 2.7% of the sample.

The receptor was isolated from a human donor with HPV-associated anogenital cancer. The sequencing here drew on blood, taken from a patient who underwent chemoradiotherapy. This sequence uses TRBV5-5 and TRBJ2-6, with TRBD1 tentatively as D gene (6 bases match). The CDR3 has the sequence CASSLRDNWISGANVLTF. The base sequence is TGTGCCAGCAGCTTGAGGGACAATTGGATCTCTGGGGCCAACGTCCTGACTTTC. Reference TRBV5-5 and TRBJ2-6 genes cover what lies past the CDR3, so the full variable domain is DAGVTQSPTHLIKTRGQQVTLRCSPISGHKSVSWYQQVLGQGPQFIFQYYEKEERGRGNFPDRFSARQFPNYSSELNVNALLLGDSALYLCASSLRDNWISGANVLTFGAGSRLTVL.